This T cell receptor (beta chain) emerged from a study of early T cells in non-severe SARS-CoV-2 infection. This clonotype was counted many times. Via MiXCR, TCRdb re-called the 5' RACE reads, giving one row per CDR3 protein. This table has around 92,000 distinct CDR3 sequences, 9.5% to 11% appearing once. Per germline, CDR1 KGHSH and CDR2 LQKENI. Trimming cost V 2 bases and J 0 bases, with 6 bases left between them. The CDR3 sequence is 14 residues long. Sequenced sample: whole blood. The chain joins TRBV18 to TRBJ2-3; D is unclear. This receptor was identified in an adult who was a healthcare worker with PCR-confirmed SARS-CoV-2 infection or an uninfected control (not recorded which). CDR3 sequence (DNA): TGTGCCAGCTCACCAGGGGAAAGCACAGATACGCAGTATTTT. Its protein is CASSPGESTDTQYF. Combining the CDR3 with reference TRBV18 and TRBJ2-3 gives the whole variable domain NAGVMQNPRHLVRRRGQEARLRCSPMKGHSHVYWYRQLPEEGLKFMVYLQKENIIDESGMPKERFSAEFPKEGPSILRIQQVVRGDSAAYFCASSPGESTDTQYFGPGTRLTVL.